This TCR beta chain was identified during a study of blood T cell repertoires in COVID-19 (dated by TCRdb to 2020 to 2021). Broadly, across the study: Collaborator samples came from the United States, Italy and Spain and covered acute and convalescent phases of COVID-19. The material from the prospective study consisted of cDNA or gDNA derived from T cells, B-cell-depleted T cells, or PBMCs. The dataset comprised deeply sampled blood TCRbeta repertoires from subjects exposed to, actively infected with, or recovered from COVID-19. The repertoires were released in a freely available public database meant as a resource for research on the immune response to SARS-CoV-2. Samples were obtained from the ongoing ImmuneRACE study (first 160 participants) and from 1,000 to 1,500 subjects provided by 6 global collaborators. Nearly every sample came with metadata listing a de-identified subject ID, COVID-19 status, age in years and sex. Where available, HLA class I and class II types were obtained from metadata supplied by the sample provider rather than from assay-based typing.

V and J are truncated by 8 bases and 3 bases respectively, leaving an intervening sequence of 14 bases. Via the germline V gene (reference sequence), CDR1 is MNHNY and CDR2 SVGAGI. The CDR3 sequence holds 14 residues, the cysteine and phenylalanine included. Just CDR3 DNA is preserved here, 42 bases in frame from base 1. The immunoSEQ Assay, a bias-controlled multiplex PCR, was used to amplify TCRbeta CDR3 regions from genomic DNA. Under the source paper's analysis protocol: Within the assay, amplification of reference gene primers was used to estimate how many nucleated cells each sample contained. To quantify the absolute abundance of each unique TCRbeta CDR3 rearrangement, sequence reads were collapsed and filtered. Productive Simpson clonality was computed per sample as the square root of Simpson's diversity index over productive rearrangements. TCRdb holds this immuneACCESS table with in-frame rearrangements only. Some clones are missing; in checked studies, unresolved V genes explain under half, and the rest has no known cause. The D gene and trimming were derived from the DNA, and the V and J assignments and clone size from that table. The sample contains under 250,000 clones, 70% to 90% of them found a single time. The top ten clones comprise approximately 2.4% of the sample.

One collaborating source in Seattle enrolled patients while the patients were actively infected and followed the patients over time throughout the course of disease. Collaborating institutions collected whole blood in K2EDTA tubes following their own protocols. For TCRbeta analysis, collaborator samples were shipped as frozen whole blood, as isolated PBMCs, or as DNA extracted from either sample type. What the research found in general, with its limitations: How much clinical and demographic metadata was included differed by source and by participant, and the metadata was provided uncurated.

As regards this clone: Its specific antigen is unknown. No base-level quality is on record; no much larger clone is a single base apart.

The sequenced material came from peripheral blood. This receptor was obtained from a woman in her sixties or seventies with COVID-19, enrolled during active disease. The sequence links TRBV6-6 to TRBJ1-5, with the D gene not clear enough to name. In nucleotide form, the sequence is TGTGCCAGCCACCGTTGGGGAGACAATCAGCCCCAGCATTTT. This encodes CASHRWGDNQPQHF.